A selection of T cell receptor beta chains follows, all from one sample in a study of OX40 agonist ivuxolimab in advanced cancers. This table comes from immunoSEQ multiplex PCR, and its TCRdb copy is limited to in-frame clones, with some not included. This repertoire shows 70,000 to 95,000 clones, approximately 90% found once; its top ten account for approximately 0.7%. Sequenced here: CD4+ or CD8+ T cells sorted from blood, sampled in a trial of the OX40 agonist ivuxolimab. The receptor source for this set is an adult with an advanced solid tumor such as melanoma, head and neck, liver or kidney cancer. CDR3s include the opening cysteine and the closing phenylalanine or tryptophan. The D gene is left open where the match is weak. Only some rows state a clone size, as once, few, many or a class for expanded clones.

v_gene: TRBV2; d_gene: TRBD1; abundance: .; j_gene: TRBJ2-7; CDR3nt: TGTGCCAGCAGTAAAATTCCGGGACAGCCGTACGAGCAGTACTTC; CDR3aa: CASSKIPGQPYEQYF
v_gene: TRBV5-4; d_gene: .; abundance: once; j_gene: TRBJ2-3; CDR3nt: TGTGCCAGCACCAATGGTAGGAGCAGCGGGCCAGATACGCAGTATTTT; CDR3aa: CASTNGRSSGPDTQYF
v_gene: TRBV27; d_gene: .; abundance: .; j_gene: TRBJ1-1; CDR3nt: TGTGCCAGCAGTTTATCAGGGGGAGGCTCTGAAGCTTTCTTT; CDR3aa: CASSLSGGGSEAFF
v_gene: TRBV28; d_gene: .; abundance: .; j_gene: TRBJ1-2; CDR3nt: TGTGCCAGCAGTTTCCCAGGTGGGGTACGGGATGGCTACACCTTC; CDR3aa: CASSFPGGVRDGYTF
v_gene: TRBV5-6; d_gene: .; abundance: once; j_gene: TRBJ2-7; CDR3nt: TGTGCCAGCAGCCCCTCAGGGGTAAGGTACGAGCAGTACTTC; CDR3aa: CASSPSGVRYEQYF
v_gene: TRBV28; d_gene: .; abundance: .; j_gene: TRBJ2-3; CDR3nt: TGTGCCAGCAGGAGAGGAGGGCCGCTAGAGACGCAGTATTTT; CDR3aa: CASRRGGPLETQYF
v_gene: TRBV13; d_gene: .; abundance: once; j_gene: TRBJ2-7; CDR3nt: TGTGCCAGCACCTCCTCCGCCCCAGGGGCACGCCTCTCCTACGAGCAGTACTTC; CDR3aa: CASTSSAPGARLSYEQYF
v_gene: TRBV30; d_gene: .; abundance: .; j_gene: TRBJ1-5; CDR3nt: TGTGCCTGGAGTGGGGGGTTTGGGCAGCCCCAGCATTTT; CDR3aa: CAWSGGFGQPQHF
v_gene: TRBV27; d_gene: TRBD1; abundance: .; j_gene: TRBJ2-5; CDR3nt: TGTGCCAGCAATCGACAGGGGCAGGAAGGGGAGACCCAGTACTTC; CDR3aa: CASNRQGQEGETQYF
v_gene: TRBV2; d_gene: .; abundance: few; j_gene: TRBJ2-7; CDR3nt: TGTGCCAGCAAAGGGGTATTCTACGAGCAGTACTTC; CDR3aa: CASKGVFYEQYF
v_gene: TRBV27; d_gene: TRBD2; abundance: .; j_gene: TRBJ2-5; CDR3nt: TGTGCCAGCAGTTTAAGGGAGGGGGAGACCCAGTACTTC; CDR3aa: CASSLREGETQYF
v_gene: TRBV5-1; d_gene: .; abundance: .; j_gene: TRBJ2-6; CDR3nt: TGCGCCAGCAGCTTCAGGGGCTCTGGGGCCAACGTCCTGACTTTC; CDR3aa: CASSFRGSGANVLTF
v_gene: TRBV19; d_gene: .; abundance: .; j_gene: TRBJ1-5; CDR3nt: TGTGCCAGTAGTATGGAGTTATCTCAGCCCCAGCATTTT; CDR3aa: CASSMELSQPQHF
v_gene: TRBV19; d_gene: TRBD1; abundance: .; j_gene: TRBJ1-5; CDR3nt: TGTGCCAGTAGTATGGAGACAGGGGGGGGTAGCAATCAGCCCCAGCATTTT; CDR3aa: CASSMETGGGSNQPQHF
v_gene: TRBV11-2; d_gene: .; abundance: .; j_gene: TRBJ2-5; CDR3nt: TGTGCCAGCAAGGGGGCCGGGACTCCGAGAGAGACCCAGTACTTC; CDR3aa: CASKGAGTPRETQYF
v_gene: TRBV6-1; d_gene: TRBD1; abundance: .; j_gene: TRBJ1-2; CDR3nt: TGTGCCAGCAGTGAAACCGGACAGGGTCACCGCTACACCTTC; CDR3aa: CASSETGQGHRYTF
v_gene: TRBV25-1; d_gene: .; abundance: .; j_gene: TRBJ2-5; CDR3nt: TGTGCCAGCAGCGAAGGAGCGGTGGAGACCCAGTACTTC; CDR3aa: CASSEGAVETQYF
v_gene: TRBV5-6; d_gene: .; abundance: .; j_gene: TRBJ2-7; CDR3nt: TGTGCCAGCAGATCCAGGACAGCTAGCTCCTACGAGCAGTACTTC; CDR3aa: CASRSRTASSYEQYF
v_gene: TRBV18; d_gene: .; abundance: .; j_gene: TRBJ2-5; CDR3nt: TGTGCCAGCTCACCCGGACAAGAGACCCAGTACTTC; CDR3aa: CASSPGQETQYF
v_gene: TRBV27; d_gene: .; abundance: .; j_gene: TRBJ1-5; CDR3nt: TGTGCCAGCAGTTTATCAGGCAGGGAAGGGCAGCCCCAGCATTTT; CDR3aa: CASSLSGREGQPQHF
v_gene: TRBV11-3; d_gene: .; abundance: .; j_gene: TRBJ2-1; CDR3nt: TGTGCCAGCAGCTCTATGGCCTCCATTGGACAGAGCTCCTACAATGAGCAGTTCTTC; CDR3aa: CASSSMASIGQSSYNEQFF
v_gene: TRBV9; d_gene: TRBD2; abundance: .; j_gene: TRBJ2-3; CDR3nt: TGTGCCAGCAGCGTATCGACTAGCCCAGATACGCAGTATTTT; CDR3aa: CASSVSTSPDTQYF
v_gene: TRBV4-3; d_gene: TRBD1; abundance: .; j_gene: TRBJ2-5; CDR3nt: TGCGCCAGCAGCCAGGCCGGGACAGGCTTGCAGTACTTC; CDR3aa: CASSQAGTGLQYF
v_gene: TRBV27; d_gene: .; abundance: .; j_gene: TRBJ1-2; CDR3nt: TGTGCCAGCAGAGAACGTCCAGGCGGGAACTATGGCTACACCTTC; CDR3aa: CASRERPGGNYGYTF
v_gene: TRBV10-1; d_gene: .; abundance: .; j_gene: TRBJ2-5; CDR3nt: TGCGCCAGCGGAGGGCTTCGGGACTCCTCCCGGACCCAGTACTTC; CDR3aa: CASGGLRDSSRTQYF
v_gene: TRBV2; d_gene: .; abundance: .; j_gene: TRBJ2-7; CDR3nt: TGTGCCACCGCCGCCGGGACCGGGTACGAGCAGTACTTC; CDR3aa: CATAAGTGYEQYF
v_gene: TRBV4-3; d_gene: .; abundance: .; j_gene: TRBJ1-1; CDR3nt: TGCGCCAGCAGCCCCCAGCCCCTGGTCGCCGGGGACACTGAAGCTTTCTTT; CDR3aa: CASSPQPLVAGDTEAFF
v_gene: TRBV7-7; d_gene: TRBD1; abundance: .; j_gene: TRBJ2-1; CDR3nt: TGTGCTAGCAGCCCTGGGACAGGGGCAGGAGGTGAGCAGTTCTTC; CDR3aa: CASSPGTGAGGEQFF